This is a list of T cell receptor beta chains from one sample in a study of blood T cells in healthy people across ages. TCRdb processed the 5' RACE reads anew with MiXCR; each CDR3 protein has one entry. Among some 1,500,000 distinct CDR3 sequences listed, about 45% were seen once. Sequencing was done on a sample of blood. These receptors were collected from a woman aged 18-29 years in good health. CDR3s include the opening cysteine and the closing phenylalanine or tryptophan. The order of the fields is clone size, V gene, D gene, J gene, CDR3 protein, CDR3 DNA. D genes are given only for firm matches. Only part of the rows carry a size: once, few, many, or a class if the clone is expanded.

once	TRBV9	NA	TRBJ1-1	CASSVANQETEAFF	TGTGCCAGCAGCGTAGCCAACCAGGAAACTGAAGCTTTCTTT
NA	TRBV6-1	NA	TRBJ1-2	CASSVGTPNYGYTF	TGTGCCAGCAGTGTGGGGACACCTAACTATGGCTACACCTTC
NA	TRBV7-2	NA	TRBJ2-3	CASSRDSNTQYF	TGTGCCAGCAGCCGGGACTCGAATACGCAGTATTTT
NA	TRBV11-2	TRBD1	TRBJ2-5	CASSLGDRRNSETQYF	TGTGCCAGCAGCTTAGGGGACAGGCGCAACTCGGAGACCCAGTACTTC
few	TRBV9	TRBD2	TRBJ2-7	CASSAGGELEQYF	TGTGCCAGCAGCGCCGGGGGGGAACTCGAGCAGTACTTC
NA	TRBV7-2	NA	TRBJ1-1	CASSLQVQMNTEAFF	TGTGCCAGCAGCTTACAGGTACAGATGAACACTGAAGCTTTCTTT
NA	TRBV20-1	NA	TRBJ1-1	CSASARWPVNTEAFF	TGCAGTGCTAGTGCTAGATGGCCAGTGAACACTGAAGCTTTCTTT
NA	TRBV9	NA	TRBJ1-1	CASSVNREAPLNTEAFF	TGTGCCAGCAGCGTTAATCGGGAGGCACCGTTGAACACTGAAGCTTTCTTT
once	TRBV7-2	TRBD2	TRBJ2-3	CASSRIAGATDTQYF	TGTGCCAGCAGCCGAATAGCGGGAGCGACAGATACGCAGTATTTT
NA	TRBV14	NA	TRBJ2-3	CASSRRDFRTDTQYF	TGTGCCAGCAGCCGACGGGACTTTCGCACAGATACGCAGTATTTT
few	TRBV3-1	TRBD2	TRBJ2-7	CASSQSGRTLDEQYF	TGTGCCAGCAGCCAAAGCGGGAGGACGCTGGACGAGCAGTACTTC
NA	TRBV5-1	TRBD2	TRBJ2-7	CASSRSVGGVSSYEQYF	TGCGCCAGCAGCCGATCGGTGGGGGGGGTCAGCTCCTACGAGCAGTACTTC
many	TRBV7-2	NA	TRBJ2-3	CASSVGTSSTDTQYF	TGTGCCAGCAGTGTGGGGACATCTAGCACAGATACGCAGTATTTT
NA	TRBV27	NA	TRBJ2-3	CASSLQGWGGEYTQYF	TGTGCCAGCAGTCTACAGGGGTGGGGGGGCGAATATACGCAGTATTTT
NA	TRBV3-1	NA	TRBJ2-7	CASSQAITDYNEQYF	TGTGCCAGCAGCCAAGCTATTACAGACTACAATGAGCAGTACTTC
NA	TRBV4-3	NA	TRBJ1-1	CASSQDRPLGTEAFF	TGCGCCAGCAGCCAAGATCGACCCCTGGGCACTGAAGCTTTCTTT
NA	TRBV4-3	TRBD2	TRBJ2-5	CASSHNSGGADEQYF	TGCGCCAGCAGCCATAATAGCGGGGGGGCTGATGAGCAGTACTTC
NA	TRBV7-3	TRBD1	TRBJ2-1	CVSTTDGTAYNEQFF	TGTGTCAGCACCACTGACGGGACAGCCTACAATGAGCAGTTCTTC
NA	TRBV5-6	NA	TRBJ1-2	CASSPHPGGYTF	TGTGCCAGCAGCCCCCATCCGGGGGGCTACACCTTC